The source of this T cell receptor beta chain is a study of T cell repertoires in ileal Crohn's disease. At the level of the study: Median disease duration was roughly 8.4 years; less than 45% smoked at surgery.

V lost 0 bases and J 0 bases, leaving 15 bases between the germline ends. CDR3 length: 17 residues. Germline loops: CDR1 SGHAT, CDR2 FQNNGV. TCRdb's copy holds only in-frame clones and misses some; the assay was immunoSEQ multiplex PCR. The sample includes around 14,000 clones, 60% to 85% of them seen just once. The sequence was obtained from an adult with Crohn's disease. J is TRBJ2-7 and V is TRBV11-2, with D unresolved. Input material: ileal tissue. For the CDR3, the DNA is TGTGCCAGCAGCTTAGATCTTCTCCCCCCGGGCTCCTACGAGCAGTACTTC. Translated, it gives CASSLDLLPPGSYEQYF.